The rows below give T cell receptor beta chains drawn from one sample of a study of cytomegalovirus exposure and HLA in healthy donors. Generated by immunoSEQ multiplex PCR, the TCRdb table keeps only in-frame clones and is missing some. The sample lists over 100,000 clones, approximately 80% seen once, with around 3% in the top ten. Source material: PBMCs. The receptors originated from a woman under 30 in good health and CMV-seropositive. The CDR3 runs from the conserved cysteine through the conserved F or W. D genes are given only for firm matches. Not all rows give a size; the values are once, few, many and, for expanded clones, a class.

V gene	clone size	D gene	J gene	CDR3 DNA	CDR3 protein
TRBV18	few	TRBD1	TRBJ1-2	TGTGCCAGCTCAGCAGGACAGGGGGCGATCGGCTACACCTTC	CASSAGQGAIGYTF
TRBV27	NA	TRBD2	TRBJ2-5	TGTGCCAGCAGTATACTCCCGGGACTAGCGGGAAGTGAGACCCAGTACTTC	CASSILPGLAGSETQYF
TRBV4-1	NA	NA	TRBJ2-7	TGCGCCAGCAGCCCCCAACCCGATAGCTCCTACGAGCAGTACTTC	CASSPQPDSSYEQYF
TRBV7-9	few	TRBD1	TRBJ2-1	TGTTCCAGCAGCTTACCTAGGACAGGGGGTGCGGGTGAGCAGTTCTTC	CSSSLPRTGGAGEQFF
TRBV28	few	TRBD2	TRBJ2-1	TGTGCCAGCAGTTTCAGGACTAGCGGGGGTAATGAGCAGTTCTTC	CASSFRTSGGNEQFF
TRBV6-6	NA	TRBD1	TRBJ2-7	TGTGCCAGCAGTTATGAATGGACAGGAACCTACGAGCAGTACTTC	CASSYEWTGTYEQYF
TRBV2	NA	TRBD1	TRBJ1-2	TGTGCCAGCAGTGAGGGACAGAGGGACTATGGCTACACCTTC	CASSEGQRDYGYTF
TRBV6-5	NA	TRBD2	TRBJ2-7	TGTGCCACCGCCCCGGGGGGTGCCCGATACGAGCGGTACTTC	CATAPGGARYERYF
TRBV2	NA	TRBD1	TRBJ2-7	TGTGCCAGCGCCTCCGGGACAGAAGTCCACGAGCAGTACTTC	CASASGTEVHEQYF
TRBV10-3	NA	NA	TRBJ1-2	TGTGCCATCAGCAAAGGGATCGACAGATATGGCTACACCTTC	CAISKGIDRYGYTF
TRBV10-2	once	NA	TRBJ2-2	TGCGCCAGCAGTCACTCCCGGACTTTAACAGGGGAGCTGTTTTTT	CASSHSRTLTGELFF
TRBV28	NA	NA	TRBJ1-2	TGTGCCAGCGTAGGGGGTGGAAGGAATGGCTACACCTTC	CASVGGGRNGYTF
TRBV7-8	NA	NA	TRBJ1-1	TGTGCCAGCAGCCCTCGTCCCGGGACATTGAACACTGAAGCTTTCTTT	CASSPRPGTLNTEAFF
TRBV18	once	TRBD2	TRBJ2-1	TGTGCCAGCTCACCGAGAAGCGGGGGGGCCAATGAGCAGTTCTTC	CASSPRSGGANEQFF
TRBV4-1	NA	NA	TRBJ1-2	TGCGCCAGCAGCCCGGGGGGATCGTATGGCTACACCTTC	CASSPGGSYGYTF
TRBV5-5	NA	NA	TRBJ1-2	TGTGCCAGCAGCGTAAGCATCGGGGTTAACTATGGCTACACCTTC	CASSVSIGVNYGYTF
TRBV6-5	NA	TRBD1	TRBJ2-7	TGTGCCAGCAGTTTAATCGCAGGGGGCTCCTACGAGCAGTACTTC	CASSLIAGGSYEQYF
TRBV7-9	NA	NA	TRBJ2-7	TGTGCCAGCAGCTCGGAGAGCTCCTACGAGCAGTACTTC	CASSSESSYEQYF
TRBV7-3	NA	NA	TRBJ2-1	TGTGCCAGCAGCCCCGGGGTAGCTCGCCATGAGCAGTTCTTC	CASSPGVARHEQFF
TRBV28	once	TRBD2	TRBJ2-4	TGTGCCAGCAGTTTATCACTAGCGGTAGCCAAAAACATTCAGTACTTC	CASSLSLAVAKNIQYF
TRBV5-4	NA	NA	TRBJ2-7	TGTGCCAGCAGCTTGGGACAGGGGAGGGCCAGCTCCCACGAGCAGTACTTC	CASSLGQGRASSHEQYF
TRBV9	NA	NA	TRBJ2-7	TGTGCCAGCAGCGTAGGTGAGGTCAACGAGCAGTACTTC	CASSVGEVNEQYF
TRBV7-7	NA	TRBD2	TRBJ2-3	TGTGCCAGCAGCCAAGGACTAGCAAGCACAGATACGCAGTATTTT	CASSQGLASTDTQYF
TRBV4-2	NA	TRBD2	TRBJ2-2	TGTGCCAGCAGCCAAGATCTGGCTAGCGGGGGCACCGGGGAGCTGTTTTTT	CASSQDLASGGTGELFF
TRBV2	once	NA	TRBJ2-1	TGTGCCAGACTGGGGGGGCAGGGGAAGAACAATGAGCAGTTCTTC	CARLGGQGKNNEQFF
TRBV5-5	NA	NA	TRBJ1-5	TGTGCCAGCAGTCAGACAGGTACCAGTGATAGCAATCAGCCCCAGCATTTT	CASSQTGTSDSNQPQHF
TRBV7-9	NA	NA	TRBJ1-1	TGTGCCAGCAGCTCGCACCTACAGGGGAACACTGAAGCTTTCTTT	CASSSHLQGNTEAFF